This is a list of T cell receptor beta chains from one sample in a study of shared clonotypes between healthy human individuals. Clones were sequenced by immunoSEQ multiplex PCR, and TCRdb holds only the in-frame ones, with some missing. The sample comprises roughly 1,500,000 clones, 95% to 99% of which are singletons, and approximately 0.45% rests with the top ten. The sequenced material came from naive CD4+ T cells sorted from blood. These receptors originate from a young man in good health. The CDR3 runs from the conserved cysteine through the conserved F or W. Fields, in order: J gene, D gene, clone size, V gene, CDR3 protein, CDR3 DNA. The D gene is left open where the match is weak. Size is omitted from some rows. Given values are once, few, many or a class for expanded clones.

j_gene: TRBJ2-7; d_gene: TRBD2; abundance: NA; v_gene: TRBV6-1; CDR3aa: CASSEPGASGSYEQYF; CDR3nt: TGTGCCAGCAGTGAACCCGGGGCTAGCGGGAGCTACGAGCAGTACTTC
j_gene: TRBJ2-1; d_gene: TRBD2; abundance: NA; v_gene: TRBV7-3; CDR3aa: CASSSGLAGMNEQFF; CDR3nt: TGTGCCAGCAGCTCTGGACTAGCGGGAATGAATGAGCAGTTCTTC
j_gene: TRBJ1-1; d_gene: TRBD1; abundance: NA; v_gene: TRBV18; CDR3aa: CASSPAGGRLFTEAFF; CDR3nt: TGTGCCAGCTCACCGGCAGGGGGGAGATTGTTCACTGAAGCTTTCTTT
j_gene: TRBJ2-1; d_gene: NA; abundance: NA; v_gene: TRBV4-1; CDR3aa: CASSQVLVFGNEQFF; CDR3nt: TGCGCCAGCAGCCAAGTGCTAGTCTTTGGCAATGAGCAGTTCTTC
j_gene: TRBJ2-3; d_gene: TRBD1; abundance: NA; v_gene: TRBV5-1; CDR3aa: CASSRGRGTGGVWTDTQYF; CDR3nt: TGCGCCAGCAGCCGAGGTCGTGGGACAGGGGGCGTGTGGACAGATACGCAGTATTTT
j_gene: TRBJ2-5; d_gene: NA; abundance: NA; v_gene: TRBV19; CDR3aa: CASSRKGNSQETQYF; CDR3nt: TGTGCCAGTAGCCGAAAGGGAAACAGTCAAGAGACCCAGTACTTC
j_gene: TRBJ2-7; d_gene: TRBD1; abundance: NA; v_gene: TRBV5-1; CDR3aa: CASSLPGQGSYEQYF; CDR3nt: TGCGCCAGCAGCCTCCCGGGACAGGGGTCCTACGAGCAGTACTTC
j_gene: TRBJ1-3; d_gene: NA; abundance: NA; v_gene: TRBV7-2; CDR3aa: CASSQRQDSGNTIYF; CDR3nt: TGTGCCAGCAGCCAAAGACAGGACTCTGGAAACACCATATATTTT
j_gene: TRBJ2-3; d_gene: TRBD1; abundance: NA; v_gene: TRBV5-1; CDR3aa: CASSLDRARTDTQYF; CDR3nt: TGCGCCAGCAGCCTGGACAGGGCGAGGACAGATACGCAGTATTTT
j_gene: TRBJ1-4; d_gene: NA; abundance: NA; v_gene: TRBV7-3; CDR3aa: CASSRALGEKLFF; CDR3nt: TGTGCCAGCAGCCGGGCCCTTGGTGAAAAACTGTTTTTT
j_gene: TRBJ2-1; d_gene: TRBD2; abundance: NA; v_gene: TRBV27; CDR3aa: CASSLALLAGGRNNEQFF; CDR3nt: TGTGCCAGCAGCTTAGCCTTGCTAGCGGGAGGGAGGAATAATGAGCAGTTCTTC
j_gene: TRBJ1-1; d_gene: NA; abundance: NA; v_gene: TRBV7-9; CDR3aa: CASSSRSLEAFF; CDR3nt: TGTGCCAGCAGCTCCAGATCTCTTGAAGCTTTCTTT
j_gene: TRBJ1-1; d_gene: TRBD1; abundance: NA; v_gene: TRBV5-1; CDR3aa: CASSADRAGTEAFF; CDR3nt: TGCGCCAGCAGCGCGGACAGGGCGGGCACTGAAGCTTTCTTT
j_gene: TRBJ2-6; d_gene: NA; abundance: NA; v_gene: TRBV28; CDR3aa: CASSFAGLTSGANVLTF; CDR3nt: TGTGCCAGCAGTTTCGCAGGGCTGACCTCTGGGGCCAACGTCCTGACTTTC
j_gene: TRBJ2-7; d_gene: NA; abundance: NA; v_gene: TRBV18; CDR3aa: CASSRLSEQYF; CDR3nt: TGTGCCAGCTCACGCCTGAGCGAGCAGTACTTC
j_gene: TRBJ1-4; d_gene: NA; abundance: NA; v_gene: TRBV7-9; CDR3aa: CASSRTGMINEKLFF; CDR3nt: TGTGCCAGCAGCAGAACAGGGATGATTAATGAAAAACTGTTTTTT
j_gene: TRBJ2-1; d_gene: NA; abundance: NA; v_gene: TRBV6-4; CDR3aa: CASSDSYRSSYNEQFF; CDR3nt: TGTGCCAGCAGTGACTCCTATCGAAGCTCCTACAATGAGCAGTTCTTC
j_gene: TRBJ2-5; d_gene: NA; abundance: NA; v_gene: TRBV5-1; CDR3aa: CASSFLQDSQETQYF; CDR3nt: TGCGCCAGCAGCTTCTTACAGGATTCACAAGAGACCCAGTACTTC
j_gene: TRBJ2-5; d_gene: NA; abundance: NA; v_gene: TRBV7-2; CDR3aa: CASSPDGRPQETQYF; CDR3nt: TGTGCCAGCAGCCCCGACGGGCGGCCCCAAGAGACCCAGTACTTC
j_gene: TRBJ1-2; d_gene: NA; abundance: once; v_gene: TRBV9; CDR3aa: CASSARTANYGYTF; CDR3nt: TGTGCCAGCAGCGCCAGGACTGCGAACTATGGCTACACCTTC
j_gene: TRBJ2-1; d_gene: TRBD2; abundance: NA; v_gene: TRBV18; CDR3aa: CASSLVAPGRGYNEQFF; CDR3nt: TGTGCCAGCTCACTAGTTGCCCCCGGGAGGGGCTACAATGAGCAGTTCTTC
j_gene: TRBJ1-1; d_gene: TRBD1; abundance: NA; v_gene: TRBV7-9; CDR3aa: CASSLDTSGTGNTEAFF; CDR3nt: TGTGCCAGCAGCTTAGATACTTCCGGGACAGGGAACACTGAAGCTTTCTTT
j_gene: TRBJ1-1; d_gene: NA; abundance: NA; v_gene: TRBV6-5; CDR3aa: CASSYSGGNTEAFF; CDR3nt: TGTGCCAGCAGTTACTCGGGGGGGAACACTGAAGCTTTCTTT
j_gene: TRBJ2-7; d_gene: TRBD2; abundance: NA; v_gene: TRBV27; CDR3aa: CASSSLPRGGALYEQYF; CDR3nt: TGTGCCAGCAGTTCACTACCGCGGGGGGGAGCCCTCTACGAGCAGTACTTC
j_gene: TRBJ2-7; d_gene: TRBD1; abundance: once; v_gene: TRBV6-6; CDR3aa: CASSYGTGSLEQYF; CDR3nt: TGTGCCAGCAGTTACGGGACAGGGTCGCTCGAGCAGTACTTC
j_gene: TRBJ1-2; d_gene: NA; abundance: once; v_gene: TRBV18; CDR3aa: CASSPVVGVPYWGGYTF; CDR3nt: TGTGCCAGCTCACCGGTTGTTGGAGTTCCATATTGGGGTGGCTACACCTTC
j_gene: TRBJ1-1; d_gene: NA; abundance: NA; v_gene: TRBV7-2; CDR3aa: CASKSWGGNTEAFF; CDR3nt: TGTGCCAGCAAATCATGGGGGGGGAACACTGAAGCTTTCTTT
j_gene: TRBJ1-3; d_gene: NA; abundance: once; v_gene: TRBV2; CDR3aa: CASSDGQISGNTIYF; CDR3nt: TGTGCCAGCAGCGATGGACAGATCTCTGGAAACACCATATATTTT
j_gene: TRBJ2-6; d_gene: NA; abundance: once; v_gene: TRBV7-6; CDR3aa: CASSSLPTSGANVLTF; CDR3nt: TGTGCCAGCAGCTCCCTCCCGACCTCCGGGGCCAACGTCCTGACTTTC
j_gene: TRBJ1-4; d_gene: NA; abundance: NA; v_gene: TRBV18; CDR3aa: CASSRTGITNEKLFF; CDR3nt: TGTGCCAGCTCAAGAACAGGGATAACTAATGAAAAACTGTTTTTT
j_gene: TRBJ2-7; d_gene: TRBD1; abundance: NA; v_gene: TRBV18; CDR3aa: CASSPPGQGAYEQYF; CDR3nt: TGTGCCAGCTCACCGCCGGGACAGGGGGCTTACGAGCAGTACTTC
j_gene: TRBJ2-7; d_gene: NA; abundance: NA; v_gene: TRBV29-1; CDR3aa: CSVLQGPYEQYF; CDR3nt: TGCAGCGTATTACAGGGACCCTACGAGCAGTACTTC
j_gene: TRBJ2-3; d_gene: NA; abundance: NA; v_gene: TRBV29-1; CDR3aa: CSASPRVPTDTQYF; CDR3nt: TGCAGCGCGAGTCCGCGGGTTCCCACAGATACGCAGTATTTT
j_gene: TRBJ2-1; d_gene: TRBD2; abundance: NA; v_gene: TRBV7-8; CDR3aa: CASSLDPAGGPHEQFF; CDR3nt: TGTGCCAGCAGCTTAGATCCGGCGGGAGGGCCGCATGAGCAGTTCTTC
j_gene: TRBJ2-7; d_gene: NA; abundance: NA; v_gene: TRBV28; CDR3aa: CASRQQAPNYEQYF; CDR3nt: TGTGCCAGCAGGCAACAGGCTCCTAACTACGAGCAGTACTTC
j_gene: TRBJ1-2; d_gene: TRBD1; abundance: NA; v_gene: TRBV7-9; CDR3aa: CARPLTGADYGYTF; CDR3nt: TGTGCCAGGCCCTTGACAGGGGCGGACTATGGCTACACCTTC
j_gene: TRBJ2-7; d_gene: NA; abundance: NA; v_gene: TRBV5-1; CDR3aa: CASSQGRVSGEQYF; CDR3nt: TGCGCCAGCAGCCAAGGCCGGGTTTCGGGCGAGCAGTACTTC
j_gene: TRBJ2-3; d_gene: NA; abundance: NA; v_gene: TRBV9; CDR3aa: CASSSRTGTDTQYF; CDR3nt: TGTGCCAGCAGCTCAAGGACGGGCACAGATACGCAGTATTTT
j_gene: TRBJ1-1; d_gene: NA; abundance: NA; v_gene: TRBV28; CDR3aa: CASSPPRGRNTEAFF; CDR3nt: TGTGCCAGCAGCCCTCCCCGTGGGCGGAACACTGAAGCTTTCTTT
j_gene: TRBJ1-4; d_gene: NA; abundance: NA; v_gene: TRBV9; CDR3aa: CASSVEPGSANEKLFF; CDR3nt: TGTGCCAGCAGCGTAGAGCCAGGATCGGCTAATGAAAAACTGTTTTTT
j_gene: TRBJ2-1; d_gene: NA; abundance: NA; v_gene: TRBV11-2; CDR3aa: CASSFVTRGEQFF; CDR3nt: TGTGCCAGCAGCTTCGTTACCCGGGGGGAGCAGTTCTTC
j_gene: TRBJ1-2; d_gene: NA; abundance: NA; v_gene: TRBV29-1; CDR3aa: CSAKGAGYYGYTF; CDR3nt: TGCAGTGCCAAGGGTGCAGGGTACTATGGCTACACCTTC
j_gene: TRBJ2-1; d_gene: NA; abundance: NA; v_gene: TRBV18; CDR3aa: CASSPIGGNEQFF; CDR3nt: TGTGCCAGCTCACCGATAGGGGGCAATGAGCAGTTCTTC
j_gene: TRBJ2-1; d_gene: TRBD2; abundance: NA; v_gene: TRBV5-1; CDR3aa: CASSSGLAGLEQFF; CDR3nt: TGCGCCAGCAGCAGCGGCCTAGCGGGACTTGAGCAGTTCTTC
j_gene: TRBJ1-2; d_gene: NA; abundance: NA; v_gene: TRBV19; CDR3aa: CASSIAVRSHGYTF; CDR3nt: TGTGCCAGTAGTATTGCGGTCAGGTCGCATGGCTACACCTTC
j_gene: TRBJ2-7; d_gene: NA; abundance: NA; v_gene: TRBV5-1; CDR3aa: CASSPLTANYEQYF; CDR3nt: TGCGCCAGCTCACCCCTGACAGCAAACTACGAGCAGTACTTC
j_gene: TRBJ2-5; d_gene: NA; abundance: NA; v_gene: TRBV7-2; CDR3aa: CASSLVYWDRKETQYF; CDR3nt: TGTGCCAGCAGCTTAGTCTATTGGGATAGAAAAGAGACCCAGTACTTC
j_gene: TRBJ1-5; d_gene: TRBD1; abundance: NA; v_gene: TRBV6-5; CDR3aa: CASRNGQGNQPQHF; CDR3nt: TGTGCCAGCAGGAACGGACAGGGAAACCAGCCCCAGCATTTT
j_gene: TRBJ2-7; d_gene: NA; abundance: once; v_gene: TRBV15; CDR3aa: CATSERVLPEYEQYF; CDR3nt: TGTGCCACCAGTGAACGGGTCCTCCCAGAGTACGAGCAGTACTTC
j_gene: TRBJ2-7; d_gene: TRBD2; abundance: NA; v_gene: TRBV19; CDR3aa: CASSTAGTSGRASYEQYF; CDR3nt: TGTGCCAGTAGTACAGCCGGGACTAGCGGGAGGGCCTCCTACGAGCAGTACTTC
j_gene: TRBJ2-7; d_gene: TRBD1; abundance: NA; v_gene: TRBV5-4; CDR3aa: CASSLGGGRFDF; CDR3nt: TGTGCCAGCAGCTTGGGAGGGGGCCGTTTCGACTTC
j_gene: TRBJ2-5; d_gene: NA; abundance: NA; v_gene: TRBV18; CDR3aa: CASSPKETQYF; CDR3nt: TGTGCCAGCTCACCCAAGGAGACCCAGTACTTC
j_gene: TRBJ2-1; d_gene: TRBD2; abundance: NA; v_gene: TRBV25-1; CDR3aa: CASSEYSGRNEQFF; CDR3nt: TGTGCCAGCAGTGAATATAGCGGGCGGAATGAGCAGTTCTTC
j_gene: TRBJ2-1; d_gene: NA; abundance: NA; v_gene: TRBV10-3; CDR3aa: CAIKEGGKNEQFF; CDR3nt: TGTGCCATCAAGGAGGGCGGGAAGAATGAGCAGTTCTTC
j_gene: TRBJ1-2; d_gene: TRBD1; abundance: NA; v_gene: TRBV6-1; CDR3aa: CASSGDRGQGYTF; CDR3nt: TGTGCCAGCAGTGGTGACAGGGGACAAGGCTACACCTTC